The 30 T cell receptor beta chains given below trace back to one sample, sequenced in a study of read filtering for tumor transcriptome and immune sequencing. From approximately 430 ng of RNA, a library with molecular barcoded alpha/delta and beta/gamma adaptors was made. TCRdb analysed the reads with MiXCR anew, one entry per CDR3 protein. Of more than 100,000 distinct CDR3 sequences listed, around 14% were seen once; the top ten hold about 7.7%. Sequencing input: a population of CD138-negative cells sorted from bone marrow. These receptor sequences come from a donor at least 40 years old with multiple myeloma.

This chain joins TRBV7-2 and TRBJ2-5; D is perhaps TRBD2 (7 bases). The germline gives CDR1 SGHTA, CDR2 FQGNSA. The CDR3 covers 17 residues. Trimming removed 1 base at V and 2 bases at J, with 17 bases between. DNA of the CDR3: TGTGCCAGCAGCTTAGAGCCGGGGGGCGTTGTACAAGAGACCCAGTACTTC. As protein: CASSLEPGGVVQETQYF.

The table lists this clonotype with many counts. The CDR3 is CASSPPSGRADNEQFF. The DNA of the CDR3 is TGTGCCAGCTCACCACCTAGCGGGAGGGCAGACAATGAGCAGTTCTTC. V and J are TRBV18 and TRBJ2-1, with 11 bases that match TRBD2. Germline lookup yields CDR1 KGHSH and CDR2 LQKENI. The trim removed 0 bases at V and 5 bases at J, leaving 3 bases unmatched. This CDR3 is 16 amino acids long.

Ten or more counts support this clonotype. The rearrangement uses TRBV20-1 and TRBJ2-3, with unresolved D. Germline CDR1 reads DFQATT; CDR2 reads SNEGSKA (reference sequence). The V and J ends lost 2 bases and 1 base respectively, with 13 bases between them. The CDR3 has 15 residues. CDR3 nucleotide sequence: TGCAGTGCTAGAAGATTTCACAAAGGCACAGATACGCAGTATTTT. It codes for CSARRFHKGTDTQYF.

In this sample, this clonotype turned up many times. The chain recombines TRBV5-1 with TRBJ2-7; a possible D gene is TRBD1 (5 bases). There are 15 residues in the CDR3. Trimming cost V 4 bases and J 3 bases, with 17 bases left between them. Per germline, CDR1 SGHRS and CDR2 YFSETQ. This chain's CDR3 is CASSDPGQGHYEQYF. Written as DNA, the CDR3 is TGCGCCAGCAGCGACCCTGGCCAGGGCCACTACGAGCAGTACTTC.

In regard to this clonotype: Given a much more abundant clone one base away, this may be a read error. The CDR3 DNA reads TGTGCCGGCAGCTCCGGACAGGGAAATCAGCCCCAGCATTTT. Residues: CAGSSGQGNQPQHF. V is TRBV7-9 and J is TRBJ1-5, with TRBD1 matching 8 bases. The germline V gene has CDR1 SEHNR and CDR2 FQNEAQ (reference sequence). The CDR3 has 14 residues.

This clonotype was detected many times. The chain is built from TRBV20-1 and TRBJ1-2, with D possibly being TRBD1 (5 bases). The CDR3 is 17 amino acids. V was shortened by 0 bases and J by 1 base, with 18 bases between the two germline ends. CDR1 and CDR2 from the germline V gene are DFQATT and SNEGSKA (reference sequence). The CDR3, as DNA: TGCAGTGCTAGAGATTCGGGGGTATTGGAGTATAACTATGGCTACACCTTC. This gives the protein CSARDSGVLEYNYGYTF.

Of note for this clonotype: It differs at one base from a far larger clone, so likely a read error. The chain combines TRBV7-6 with TRBJ2-1; TRBD2 agrees at 10 bases. The CDR3 has 15 amino acids. The germline CDR1 and CDR2 sequences are SGHVS and FNYEAQ. CDR3 bases: TGTGCCAGCAGCGCTACTAGCGGGGCCTACGATGAGCAGTTCTTC. Translating gives CASSATSGAYDEQFF.

Of note for this clonotype: Its ends do not fully match the called genes, so a read error is possible. The rearrangement links TRBV5-1 to TRBJ2-5; no firm D call. This CDR3 comprises 14 residues. Germline loops: CDR1 SGHRS, CDR2 YFSETQ. CDR3 residues: CAGRVDWTQETQYF. The CDR3 DNA follows: TGCGCCGGCAGAGTTGACTGGACCCAAGAGACCCAGTACTTC.

V is TRBV6-2 or TRBV6-3 and J is TRBJ1-5, with 7 bases lining up with TRBD1. This CDR3 has 18 residues. The V segment lost 0 bases and the J segment 6 bases; nucleotides outside the gene matches: 14. Germline V lookup: CDR1 MNHEY, CDR2 SVGEGT. CDR3 sequence (DNA): TGTGCCAGCAGTTACTCGCGGCAGGGGGGGTATAGCGGTCAGCCCCAGCATTTT. It specifies CASSYSRQGGYSGQPQHF.

This clonotype was observed many times. The J gene is TRBJ1-1, the V gene TRBV3-1, with 7 bases aligning to TRBD1. Losses at the gene ends were 4 bases for V and 3 bases for J; bases not matched to a gene: 5. The V gene's germline CDR1 is LGHDT and CDR2 YNNKEL (reference sequence). This CDR3 is 14 amino acids long. CDR3 in amino acids: CASSPDRDHTEAFF. As DNA, the CDR3 is TGTGCCAGCAGCCCCGACAGGGACCACACTGAAGCTTTCTTT.

The chain combines TRBV7-9 with TRBJ2-3; 11 nucleotides agree with TRBD1. The length of the CDR3 is 15 residues. Trimming removed 4 bases from V and 8 bases from J; junction bases left unmatched: 8. Germline CDR1 SEHNR, CDR2 FQNEAQ (reference sequence). CDR3 loop: CASSSPGQGVGTQYF. The CDR3, as DNA: TGTGCCAGCAGCTCACCGGGACAGGGGGTTGGTACGCAGTATTTT.

This clonotype was seen a handful of times. The rearrangement links TRBV4-2 to TRBJ2-1, with D possibly called TRBD1 or TRBD2 (5 bases each). This CDR3 is built from 18 residues. Germline CDR1 LGHNA, CDR2 YNFKEQ. Trimming cost V 0 bases and J 2 bases, with 17 bases left between them. The chain's CDR3 is CASSQESAGTSPYNEQFF. The CDR3 DNA reads as TGTGCCAGCAGCCAAGAATCGGCAGGGACCAGCCCCTACAATGAGCAGTTCTTC.

This chain links TRBV6-6 with TRBJ2-3, with D perhaps TRBD1 (7 bases). The CDR3 is 19 residues long. Trimming removed 2 bases from V and 0 bases from J, with 21 bases in between. Germline V CDR1 and CDR2: MNHNY, SVGAGI (reference sequence). In DNA form, the CDR3 reads TGTGCCAGCAGTTACGAGGGGGCAGAACTAGCAGTTAGCACAGATACGCAGTATTTT. Translating gives CASSYEGAELAVSTDTQYF.

This clonotype has just a few counts. A much larger clone differs from this one at a single base, so this may be a read error. This sequence joins TRBV20-1 and TRBJ2-1; D uncertain. Looked up from germline, CDR1 is DFQATT and CDR2 is SNEGSKA (reference sequence). CDR3 length equals 13 residues. The CDR3 spells CVYPHPNYNELFF. The DNA for the CDR3 is TGCGTCTACCCACACCCAAACTACAATGAGCTGTTCTTC.

This clonotype showed up just a few times. V usage is TRBV20-1 and J usage is TRBJ1-1, with TRBD1 matching over 9 bases. V lost 3 bases to trimming and J lost 0 bases; unmatched junction nucleotides: 5. The CDR3 has 15 amino acids. Germline-derived CDR1 and CDR2 are DFQATT and SNEGSKA (reference sequence). CDR3 bases: TGCAGTGCTAGGGACAGGGGATCGGTGAACACTGAAGCTTTCTTT. This gives the protein CSARDRGSVNTEAFF.

This clonotype occurred many times. The chain joins TRBV6-5 to TRBJ2-1; weak D call: TRBD1 (5 bases). Germline lookup yields CDR1 MNHEY and CDR2 SVGAGI. The length of the CDR3 is 18 residues. The V gene lost 0 bases and the J gene lost 0 bases, with 15 bases spanning the gap. This CDR3 reads CASSYSGWGSNSYNEQFF. In DNA, the CDR3 is TGTGCCAGCAGTTACTCGGGTTGGGGCAGCAACTCCTACAATGAGCAGTTCTTC.

The table lists this clonotype with many counts. The chain carries TRBV12-3 or TRBV12-4 and TRBJ1-5; D unresolved. The CDR3 extends over 17 amino acids. V was cut by 4 bases and J by 4 bases, with 20 bases left in between. CDR3 sequence: CASSSRTGNPFNQPQHF. The CDR3 nucleotides are TGTGCCAGCAGTTCTCGGACCGGCAACCCGTTTAATCAGCCCCAGCATTTT.

This clonotype showed up many times. J is TRBJ1-2 and V is TRBV7-2; 8 nucleotides agree with TRBD1. CDR1 SGHTA and CDR2 FQGNSA come from the germline V gene. CDR3 size: 16 residues. V dropped 1 base and J dropped 1; count of bases not matched to a gene: 5. The CDR3 region has the DNA TGTGCCAGCAGCTTAGGGGGACAGGAGAGTAACTATGGCTACACCTTC. Protein product: CASSLGGQESNYGYTF.

This clonotype has ten or more counts. The rearrangement joins TRBV7-3 to TRBJ2-1; TRBD2 matches 9 bases. V was clipped by 2 bases and J by 8 bases; unmatched bases: 7. The germline CDR1 and CDR2 sequences are SGHTA and FQGTGA. The CDR3 length is 15 residues. The CDR3 coding sequence is TGTGCCAGCAGCTTACTTGGCGGGAGGGCGGATGAGCAGTTCTTC. The encoded protein is CASSLLGGRADEQFF. Full variable domain (remainder filled in from reference TRBV7-3 and TRBJ2-1): GAGVSQTPSNKVTEKGKYVELRCDPISGHTALYWYRQSLGQGPEFLIYFQGTGAADDSGLPNDRFFAVRPEGSVSTLKIQRTERGDSAVYLCASSLLGGRADEQFFGPGTRLTVL.

The table lists this clonotype with many counts. The V gene is TRBV18, the J gene TRBJ2-1, with D possibly matching TRBD1 (5 bases). Per germline, CDR1 KGHSH and CDR2 LQKENI. The CDR3 extends over 17 amino acids. V lost 2 bases and J 5 bases, leaving 19 bases between the germline ends. The CDR3 loop is CASSPTRVRTTHNEQFF. The CDR3 bases are TGTGCCAGCTCACCAACCAGGGTCAGAACAACACACAATGAGCAGTTCTTC.

The chain employs TRBV14 and TRBJ2-7, with no clear D. The germline gives CDR1 SGHDN, CDR2 FVKESK. Deletions cut 1 base from V and 3 bases from J, with 7 bases between. The CDR3 spans 13 residues. CDR3 sequence: CASSQGVGYEQYF. Here the CDR3 DNA reads TGTGCCAGCAGCCAAGGTGTCGGCTACGAGCAGTACTTC. The full variable domain, rest sourced from reference TRBV14 and TRBJ2-7, is EAGVTQFPSHSVIEKGQTVTLRCDPISGHDNLYWYRRVMGKEIKFLLHFVKESKQDESGMPNNRFLAERTGGTYSTLKVQPAELEDSGVYFCASSQGVGYEQYFGPGTRLTVT.

Points on this clonotype: This sequence may be a read error, since a much larger clone differs from it by one base. V gene TRBV4-3 combines with J gene TRBJ1-1, with D uncertain. CDR3 length: 16 residues. Germline V gives CDR1 LGHNA, CDR2 YSLEER. The CDR3 sequence: CASSQGSATINTEALF. CDR3 bases: TGCGCCAGCAGCCAGGGTTCCGCAACCATTAACACTGAAGCTCTCTTT.

The table lists this clonotype with many counts. This chain links TRBV6-2 or TRBV6-3 with TRBJ2-2; possibly TRBD1 for D (6 bases). The CDR3 totals 14 residues. Trimming pared 1 base from V and 6 bases from J, leaving 9 bases between. Germline values: CDR1 MNHEY, CDR2 SVGEGT. CDR3 sequence: CASSYYPGAGELFF. The DNA for the CDR3 is TGTGCCAGCAGTTACTACCCAGGGGCCGGGGAGCTGTTTTTT.

This clonotype was found many times. V is TRBV7-9 and J is TRBJ2-2; tentatively, D is TRBD1 (6 bases). The CDR3 has 16 amino acids. V shed 1 base and J shed 0 bases, with 9 bases lying between them. CDR1 and CDR2 (germline): SEHNR, FQNEAQ (reference sequence). In DNA form, the CDR3 reads TGTGCCAGCAGCTTAGTTGGGACACCGAACACCGGGGAGCTGTTTTTT. Its protein is CASSLVGTPNTGELFF.

This clonotype was picked up many times. The V gene is TRBV10-3, the J gene TRBJ2-7; D is ambiguous. The V end lost 3 bases, the J end lost 2 bases, and 5 bases lay between the germline ends. Looked up from germline, CDR1 is ENHRY and CDR2 is SYGVKD. The CDR3 is 12 amino acids. CDR3 in amino acids: CAISDSTYEQYF. The CDR3 DNA reads as TGTGCCATCAGTGATTCCACCTACGAGCAGTACTTC.

This clonotype has a count of ten or more. The chain carries TRBV29-1 and TRBJ1-5; a weak D match, TRBD1 (6 bases). Germline loops: CDR1 SQVTM, CDR2 ANQGSEA. The V and J ends lost 3 bases and 11 bases respectively, with 14 bases between them. The CDR3 is made up of 12 amino acids. The CDR3: CSVETPGAAQHF. The CDR3 DNA reads as TGCAGCGTTGAGACGCCGGGGGCGGCCCAGCATTTT.

This clonotype was seen many times. V usage is TRBV29-1 and J usage is TRBJ2-5; 13 nucleotides agree with TRBD2. The germline V gene encodes CDR1 SQVTM and CDR2 ANQGSEA. V lost 3 bases, J lost 5 bases, and 6 bases stayed unmatched. The CDR3 extends over 15 amino acids. CDR3 sequence (DNA): TGCAGCGTTGAGGGACTAGCGGGAAGATGGGAGACCCAGTACTTC. The encoded protein is CSVEGLAGRWETQYF.

This sequence joins TRBV27 and TRBJ2-1, with 7 bases lining up with TRBD2. V shed 6 bases, J shed 4 bases, and the junction held 6 bases outside the gene matches. Germline CDR1 and CDR2: MNHEY and SMNVEV (reference sequence). The CDR3 runs to 14 residues. DNA of the CDR3: TGTGCCAGCAGCCAGCGGGGTCCGTACAATGAGCAGTTCTTC. Amino acids: CASSQRGPYNEQFF.

In regard to this clonotype: A much larger clone differs from this one at a single base, so this may be a read error. The chain has TRBV29-1 and TRBJ2-5, with 9 bases fitting TRBD2. Trimming cost V 6 bases and J 5 bases; bases outside gene matches: 4. Per the germline V gene, CDR1 is SQVTM and CDR2 is ANQGSEA. This CDR3 comprises 12 residues. CDR3 DNA: TGCAGCGTCCCAGCGGGAGGCGAGACCCAGTACTTC. Amino acids: CSVPAGGETQYF. Looking up the rest from reference TRBV29-1 and TRBJ2-5 gives the full variable domain: SAVISQKPSRDICQRGTSLTIQCQVDSQVTMMFWYRQQPGQSLTLIATANQGSEATYESGFVIDKFPISRPNLTFSTLTVSNMSPEDSSIYLCSVPAGGETQYFGPGTRLLVL.

Regarding this clonotype: At one end, the junction sequence differs from germline, possibly due to a read error. As DNA, the CDR3 is TGCGCCAGCAGCTTCAGACAGTCCTATAATGAGCAGTTCTTC. Protein product: CASSFRQSYNEQFF. The V gene is TRBV5-1, the J gene TRBJ2-1; TRBD1 is a possible D gene (5 bases). Germline assignment: CDR1 SGHRS and CDR2 YFSETQ. The CDR3 is made up of 14 amino acids.